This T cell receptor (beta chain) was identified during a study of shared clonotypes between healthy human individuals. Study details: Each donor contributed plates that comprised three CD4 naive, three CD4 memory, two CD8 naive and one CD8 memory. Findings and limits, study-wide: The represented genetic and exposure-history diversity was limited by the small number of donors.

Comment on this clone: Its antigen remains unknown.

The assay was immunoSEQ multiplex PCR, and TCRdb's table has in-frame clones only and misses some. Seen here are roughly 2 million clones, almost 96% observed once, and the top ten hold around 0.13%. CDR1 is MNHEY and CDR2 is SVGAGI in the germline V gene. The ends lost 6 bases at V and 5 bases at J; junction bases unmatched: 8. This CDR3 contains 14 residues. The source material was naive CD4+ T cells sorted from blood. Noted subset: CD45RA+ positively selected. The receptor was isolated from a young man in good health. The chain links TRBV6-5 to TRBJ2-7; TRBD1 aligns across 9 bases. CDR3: CASRPGQGNDEQYF. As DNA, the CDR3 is TGTGCCAGCAGACCCGGACAGGGGAATGACGAGCAGTACTTC.